Each of the 14 T cell receptor beta chains below was sequenced from the same sample in a study of blood T cell repertoires in COVID-19. Sequenced by immunoSEQ multiplex PCR; TCRdb stores in-frame clones only, minus some. This table holds tens of thousands of clones, just over 85% found once. Sequences were obtained from peripheral blood. The receptors were gathered from a woman aged 60-70 years with acute or convalescent COVID-19.

This rearrangement joins TRBV28 to TRBJ1-5, with a tentative D call TRBD1 (5 bases). Trimming took off 3 bases at V and 7 bases at J, with 13 bases between the two ends. The germline CDR1 and CDR2 sequences are MDHEN and SYDVKM. This CDR3 is 14 amino acids long. DNA of the CDR3: TGTGCCAGCAGTTTGGTTCAACAGGAGCAGCCCCAGCATTTT. It specifies CASSLVQQEQPQHF. Supplemented by reference TRBV28 and TRBJ1-5, the full variable domain reads DVKVTQSSRYLVKRTGEKVFLECVQDMDHENMFWYRQDPGLGLRLIYFSYDVKMKEKGDIPEGYSVSREKKERFSLILESASTNQTSMYLCASSLVQQEQPQHFGDGTRLSIL.

The V gene is TRBV2, the J gene TRBJ1-2; the match to TRBD1 covers 11 bases. The CDR3 loop spans 14 amino acids. Trimming cost V 3 bases and J 4 bases; bases outside gene matches: 1. Germline V gene lookup returns CDR1 SNHLY and CDR2 FYNNEI. CDR3 region: CASSDGTGGYGYTF. In nucleotides, the CDR3 is TGTGCCAGCAGTGATGGGACAGGGGGCTATGGCTACACCTTC.

The chain has TRBV9 and TRBJ1-2; D may be TRBD1 (5 bases). CDR3 size: 17 residues. The germline V and J ends were trimmed by 3 bases and 4 bases, with 22 bases remaining between them. Germline-derived CDR1 and CDR2 are SGDLS and YYNGEE. CDR3 amino acids: CASSALPGGVLFYGYTF. The CDR3 nucleotides are TGTGCCAGCAGCGCTCTTCCCGGGGGGGTCTTGTTCTATGGCTACACCTTC.

The chain joins TRBV15 to TRBJ1-2; D perhaps matches TRBD1 (6 bases). V gave up 0 bases and J gave up 6 bases, with 14 bases separating them. Germline V gives CDR1 LNHNV, CDR2 YYDKDF (reference sequence). CDR3 size: 15 residues. The CDR3 nucleotides read TGTGCCACCAGCAGAGACCGCCGGACAGTAGATGGCTACACCTTC. This encodes CATSRDRRTVDGYTF. The variable domain in full, with the rest retrieved from reference TRBV15 and TRBJ1-2, is DAMVIQNPRYQVTQFGKPVTLSCSQTLNHNVMYWYQQKSSQAPKLLFHYYDKDFNNEADTPDNFQSRRPNTSFCFLDIRSPGLGDTAMYLCATSRDRRTVDGYTFGSGTRLTVV.

This clone was detected a few times. At one end the junction does not follow the germline gene, possibly because of a read error. The chain is built from TRBV10-3 and TRBJ2-7; 8 positions match TRBD1. The germline CDR1 and CDR2 sequences are ENHRY and SYGVKD. The CDR3 consists of 11 residues. CDR3 loop: CAVRGQNEQYF. The CDR3 nucleotides are TGTGCCGTCAGGGGGCAAAACGAGCAGTACTTC.

The CDR3, as DNA: TGTGCCAGCAGCTTGTTATCTTCCGGGACAGACAGCTACGAGCAGTACTTC. It encodes CASSLLSSGTDSYEQYF. V gene TRBV13 combines with J gene TRBJ2-7, with 7 positions matching TRBD1. CDR1 PRHDT and CDR2 FYEKMQ come from the germline V gene (reference sequence). The V gene end was trimmed by 3 bases and the J gene end by 3 bases; junction bases not matched to a gene: 14. This CDR3 has 17 amino acids.

The chain carries TRBV2 and TRBJ1-5; D is unclear. Trimming cost V 6 bases and J 1 base, with 10 bases left between them. CDR3 length: 14 residues. CDR1 SNHLY and CDR2 FYNNEI come from the germline V gene. The CDR3, as DNA: TGTGCCAGCAGGATAGACACCAGCAATCAGCCCCAGCATTTT. This codes for CASRIDTSNQPQHF.

J is TRBJ2-1 and V is TRBV7-9; D unclear. CDR3 length: 13 amino acids. Between the trimmed V and J ends, which lost 0 bases and 6 bases, there was a span of 6 bases. Germline CDR1 SEHNR, CDR2 FQNEAQ (reference sequence). CDR3 amino acids: CASSLARINEQFF. In DNA form, the CDR3 reads TGTGCCAGCAGCTTAGCGCGTATCAATGAGCAGTTCTTC.

The rearrangement links TRBV24-1 to TRBJ1-1; 7 bases are a match to TRBD1. V was pared by 2 bases and J by 3 bases, with 5 bases of the junction left unmatched. Per the germline V gene, CDR1 is KGHDR and CDR2 is SFDVKD. CDR3 length equals 15 residues. The DNA for the CDR3 is TGTGCCACCAGTGATTCCAACAGGGGATACACTGAAGCTTTCTTT. Its translation: CATSDSNRGYTEAFF.

The rearrangement uses TRBV5-4 and TRBJ2-1; 7 positions agree with TRBD2. The CDR3 runs to 15 residues. V dropped 0 bases and J dropped 4; count of bases not matched to a gene: 4. The V gene's germline CDR1 is SGHNT and CDR2 YYREEE (reference sequence). The chain's CDR3 is CASSLGRGWYNEQFF. CDR3 nucleotide sequence: TGTGCCAGCAGCTTGGGGCGGGGGTGGTACAATGAGCAGTTCTTC.

The chain links TRBV1 to TRBJ2-1; TRBD2, the table's D call, lacks a check against the DNA. TRBV1 is marked as a pseudogene. CDR3 size: 15 residues. The CDR3 DNA reads as TGCACCAGCAGCCAACCGACTACTTCCTACAATGAGCAGTTCTTC. Its protein product is CTSSQPTTSYNEQFF.

The chain is built from TRBV5-1 and TRBJ1-1; no reliable D call. Germline assignment: CDR1 SGHRS and CDR2 YFSETQ. Trimming left V 5 bases short and J 0 bases short, with 11 bases between. CDR3 size: 14 residues. The CDR3 region is CASRPERMNTEAFF. The CDR3 DNA reads TGCGCCAGCAGGCCAGAGAGGATGAACACTGAAGCTTTCTTT.

This clone was detected a few times. The V call is TRBV7-9, the J call TRBJ1-2; 8 bases line up with TRBD1. This CDR3 comprises 17 residues. From germline, CDR1 is SEHNR and CDR2 FQNEAQ (reference sequence). Trimming at V came to 3 bases and at J to 2 bases, leaving 11 bases not matched to a gene. CDR3 in amino acids: CASSLGSSGGPNYGYTF. CDR3 bases: TGTGCCAGCAGCTTGGGTAGCTCAGGGGGCCCCAACTATGGCTACACCTTC.

This chain links TRBV5-1 with TRBJ2-2, with a weak D call TRBD2 (7 bases). The germline V and J ends were trimmed by 1 base and 3 bases, with 13 bases remaining between them. CDR1 and CDR2 from the germline V gene are SGHRS and YFSETQ. This CDR3 spans 16 amino acids. DNA for the CDR3: TGCGCCAGCAGCTTGTCGGGGGGCGCGGACACCGGGGAGCTGTTTTTT. Translation: CASSLSGGADTGELFF. The complete variable domain, with remaining parts taken from reference TRBV5-1 and TRBJ2-2, reads KAGVTQTPRYLIKTRGQQVTLSCSPISGHRSVSWYQQTPGQGLQFLFEYFSETQRNKGNFPGRFSGRQFSNSRSEMNVSTLELGDSALYLCASSLSGGADTGELFFGEGSRLTVL.